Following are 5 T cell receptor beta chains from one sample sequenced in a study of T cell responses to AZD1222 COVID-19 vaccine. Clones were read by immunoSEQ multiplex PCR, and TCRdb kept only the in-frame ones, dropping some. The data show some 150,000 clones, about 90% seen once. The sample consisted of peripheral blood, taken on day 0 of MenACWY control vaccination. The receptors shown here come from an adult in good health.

The CDR3 protein is CASSFLDLPGELFF. Here the CDR3 DNA reads TGTGCCAGCAGTTTTCTAGACCTCCCCGGGGAGCTGTTTTTT. The chain employs TRBV6-5 and TRBJ2-2; D gene unclear. This CDR3 has 14 residues. Trimming shortened V by 4 bases and J by 6 bases, and 12 bases separated the two germline ends. Germline V CDR1 and CDR2: MNHEY, SVGAGI.

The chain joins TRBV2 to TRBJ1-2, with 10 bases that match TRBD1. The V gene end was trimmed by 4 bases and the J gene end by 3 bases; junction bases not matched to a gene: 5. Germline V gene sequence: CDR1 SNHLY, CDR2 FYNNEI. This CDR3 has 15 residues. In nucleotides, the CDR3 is TGTGCCAGCAGTGCCGGGACAGGGGCTTACTATGGCTACACCTTC. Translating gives CASSAGTGAYYGYTF.

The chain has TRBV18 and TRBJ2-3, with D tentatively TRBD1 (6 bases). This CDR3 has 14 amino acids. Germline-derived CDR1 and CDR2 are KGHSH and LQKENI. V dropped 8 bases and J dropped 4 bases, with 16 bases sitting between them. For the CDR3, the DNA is TGTGCCAGCGCGCAGGGGATGAGCGCAGATACGCAGTATTTT. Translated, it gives CASAQGMSADTQYF.

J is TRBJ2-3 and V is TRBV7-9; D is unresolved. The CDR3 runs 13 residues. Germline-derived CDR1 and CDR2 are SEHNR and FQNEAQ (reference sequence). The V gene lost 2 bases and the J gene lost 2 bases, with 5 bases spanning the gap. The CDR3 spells CASSLLPTDTQYF. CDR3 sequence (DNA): TGTGCCAGCAGCTTACTACCCACAGATACGCAGTATTTT.

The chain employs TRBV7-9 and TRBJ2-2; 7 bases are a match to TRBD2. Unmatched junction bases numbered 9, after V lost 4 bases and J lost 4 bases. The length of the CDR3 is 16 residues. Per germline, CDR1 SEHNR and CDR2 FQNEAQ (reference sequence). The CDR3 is CASSSGSGTGTGELFF. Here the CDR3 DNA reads TGTGCCAGCAGCTCCGGGAGCGGGACGGGCACCGGGGAGCTGTTTTTT.